Listed below are T cell receptor beta chains from one sample, sequenced in a study of blood T cells in healthy people across ages. TCRdb reprocessed the 5' RACE reads with MiXCR, giving one entry per CDR3 protein. The data contain about 1,600,000 distinct CDR3 sequences, about 40% of them seen just once; the ten biggest clones take up under 8%. Sequenced sample: blood. The receptors originated from a woman between 18 and 30 years old in good health. Each CDR3 is given with its conserved first and last residue. The D gene is left open where the match is weak. Size is omitted from some rows. Given values are once, few, many or a class for expanded clones.

D gene,J gene,V gene,clone size,CDR3 DNA,CDR3 protein
-,TRBJ2-2,TRBV5-1,few,TGCGCCAGCAGCTTGAGTGGGCAGGCGAACACCGGGGAGCTGTTTTTT,CASSLSGQANTGELFF
-,TRBJ1-1,TRBV7-8,few,TGTGCCAGCAGCTCGACCGCCGGGGGGACTGAAGCTTTCTTT,CASSSTAGGTEAFF
-,TRBJ2-5,TRBV12-3/TRBV12-4,-,TGTGCCAGCAGATGGGACATCCAAGAGACCCAGTACTTC,CASRWDIQETQYF
-,TRBJ2-3,TRBV9,few,TGTGCCAGCAGCGTAAAGAACAGCTTCACAGATACGCAGTATTTT,CASSVKNSFTDTQYF
-,TRBJ1-1,TRBV27,few,TGTGCCAGCAGTTTATCCCGGGGAGGGGGTAGAACTGAAGCTTTCTTT,CASSLSRGGGRTEAFF
TRBD2,TRBJ2-5,TRBV2,few,TGTGCCAGCAGTGGCCTAGCGGGGGGCCGGGAGACCCAGTACTTC,CASSGLAGGRETQYF
TRBD2,TRBJ2-1,TRBV4-1,-,TGCGCCAGCAGCCCCTTGGGAGGGGATGAGCAGTTCTTC,CASSPLGGDEQFF
TRBD1,TRBJ1-2,TRBV20-1,-,TGCAGTGCTAGAGAGCCCGGGACAGGGATCGGCTACACCTTC,CSAREPGTGIGYTF
-,TRBJ2-3,TRBV20-1,-,TGCAGTGCTCCCTTAGGGGGGACCACAGATACGCAGTATTTT,CSAPLGGTTDTQYF
-,TRBJ1-2,TRBV5-5,-,TGTGCCAGCAGCCCCCAGCCAGGGAGATATGGCTACACCTTC,CASSPQPGRYGYTF
-,TRBJ2-1,TRBV7-2,many,TGTGCCAGCAGCTTAGGACTTACATACAATGAGCAGTTCTTC,CASSLGLTYNEQFF
-,TRBJ2-1,TRBV5-1,once,TGCGCCAGCAGCTTGTCGGGGGTGAGCTCCTACAATGAGCAGTTCTTC,CASSLSGVSSYNEQFF
TRBD2,TRBJ2-1,TRBV27,-,TGTGCCAGCAGTGGACCGGGACTAGCCGCCTGGGGCGCCTACAATGAGCAGTTCTTC,CASSGPGLAAWGAYNEQFF
-,TRBJ2-7,TRBV7-2,-,TGTGCCAGCAGCTTAGGTCAGGCGGGCTGGCAGTACTTC,CASSLGQAGWQYF
TRBD2,TRBJ2-2,TRBV12-3/TRBV12-4,-,TGTGCCAGCAGACCTTCGGGACTAGCGGACTACACCGGGGAGCTGTTTTTT,CASRPSGLADYTGELFF
-,TRBJ1-4,TRBV18,few,TGTGCCAGCGCTGGCCCTAATGAAAAACTGTTTTTT,CASAGPNEKLFF
TRBD1,TRBJ2-1,TRBV6-1,-,TGTGCCAGCAGGAGAGCGGGACAGGGGGCCTATGAGCAGTTCTTC,CASRRAGQGAYEQFF
TRBD2,TRBJ2-3,TRBV29-1,-,TGCAGCGTGACTAGCGGGGCCACAGATACGCAGTATTTT,CSVTSGATDTQYF
TRBD2,TRBJ2-1,TRBV12-5,-,TGTGCTAGTGGTTTGACCATAAGGACTAGCTCCTACAATGAGCAGTTCTTC,CASGLTIRTSSYNEQFF
-,TRBJ1-1,TRBV7-8,-,TGTGCCAGCAGCTCGATGGGACGGGAAATAAACACTGAAGCTTTCTTT,CASSSMGREINTEAFF
-,TRBJ2-7,TRBV20-1,-,TGCAGTGCTAACCGGGGTTCTGGCTCCTACGAGCAGTACTTC,CSANRGSGSYEQYF
-,TRBJ2-4,TRBV20-1,-,TGCAGTGCTAGAATGGGGGAGGGGGAAAACATTCAGTACTTC,CSARMGEGENIQYF
TRBD1,TRBJ2-7,TRBV18,few,TGTGCCAGCTCATCCGGGACAGGGGCCCTGTTCCGGCAGTACTTC,CASSSGTGALFRQYF
TRBD2,TRBJ2-5,TRBV20-1,few,TGCAGTGCCTCGGTAGCGGGAGGGGTCCAAGAGACCCAGTACTTC,CSASVAGGVQETQYF
-,TRBJ2-4,TRBV4-2,few,TGTGCCAGCAGCCAAGATTATTTTCGCAGGGATGCCAAAAACATTCAGTACTTC,CASSQDYFRRDAKNIQYF
TRBD1,TRBJ2-4,TRBV3-1,few,TGTGCCAGCAGCCTTTCGACAGGGACCAAAAACATTCAGTACTTC,CASSLSTGTKNIQYF
TRBD2,TRBJ2-7,TRBV6-5,-,TGTGCCAGCAGTTACACCCTCGACTGGCTAGCGGGAGAAAACGACGAGCAGTACTTC,CASSYTLDWLAGENDEQYF
TRBD2,TRBJ2-3,TRBV6-5,few,TGTGCCAGCAGACAATATAGCGGGAGGGCTGATACGCAGTATTTT,CASRQYSGRADTQYF
-,TRBJ2-7,TRBV3-1,few,TGTGCCAGCAGCCAAGATTTCAGCGACGCAACGTACGAGCAGTACTTC,CASSQDFSDATYEQYF
-,TRBJ1-1,TRBV6-1,-,TGTGCCAGCCTGCAGGGACCTGAAGCTTTCTTT,CASLQGPEAFF
TRBD2,TRBJ2-1,TRBV10-3,few,TGTGCCATCAGTGGGGGGTCCTCGCGGGAGCTATACAATGAGCAGTTCTTC,CAISGGSSRELYNEQFF
-,TRBJ2-4,TRBV20-1,-,TGCAGTGCCCCTCCCCGGGAGCTGGCCAAAAACATTCAGTACTTC,CSAPPRELAKNIQYF
TRBD2,TRBJ2-7,TRBV28,-,TGTGCCAGCACCGACCCCCTAGCGGGAGGGCAGTACGAGCAGTACTTC,CASTDPLAGGQYEQYF
-,TRBJ2-5,TRBV7-3,-,TGTGCCAGCAGCCTGACCCCGAACCAAGAGACCCAGTACTTC,CASSLTPNQETQYF
-,TRBJ2-1,TRBV11-2,-,TGTGCCAGCAGCTTAGTCCCAGGTATAACGAATGAGCAGTTCTTC,CASSLVPGITNEQFF
-,TRBJ2-2,TRBV18,-,TGTGCCAGCTCACCACCGACGGAGTGGAACAGCTCAAACACCGGGGAGCTGTTTTTT,CASSPPTEWNSSNTGELFF
-,TRBJ1-1,TRBV2,-,TGTGCCATCATGGACACTGAAGCTTTCTTT,CAIMDTEAFF
TRBD1,TRBJ1-1,TRBV5-5,few,TGTGCCAGCAGCGCGGGGGACAGGGTAACTGAAGCTTTCTTT,CASSAGDRVTEAFF
TRBD1,TRBJ1-4,TRBV6-6,few,TGTGCCAGCAGCGACCCCGGACAGGGGGAAAAACTGTTTTTT,CASSDPGQGEKLFF
TRBD2,TRBJ2-7,TRBV3-1,-,TGTGCCAGCAGCCAACCGGGAGGCGTCGACGAGCAGTACTTC,CASSQPGGVDEQYF
-,TRBJ2-7,TRBV21-1,-,TGTGCCAGCAGCGAAGGGACTAGCGGGAGATTGTACGAGCAGTACTTC,CASSEGTSGRLYEQYF